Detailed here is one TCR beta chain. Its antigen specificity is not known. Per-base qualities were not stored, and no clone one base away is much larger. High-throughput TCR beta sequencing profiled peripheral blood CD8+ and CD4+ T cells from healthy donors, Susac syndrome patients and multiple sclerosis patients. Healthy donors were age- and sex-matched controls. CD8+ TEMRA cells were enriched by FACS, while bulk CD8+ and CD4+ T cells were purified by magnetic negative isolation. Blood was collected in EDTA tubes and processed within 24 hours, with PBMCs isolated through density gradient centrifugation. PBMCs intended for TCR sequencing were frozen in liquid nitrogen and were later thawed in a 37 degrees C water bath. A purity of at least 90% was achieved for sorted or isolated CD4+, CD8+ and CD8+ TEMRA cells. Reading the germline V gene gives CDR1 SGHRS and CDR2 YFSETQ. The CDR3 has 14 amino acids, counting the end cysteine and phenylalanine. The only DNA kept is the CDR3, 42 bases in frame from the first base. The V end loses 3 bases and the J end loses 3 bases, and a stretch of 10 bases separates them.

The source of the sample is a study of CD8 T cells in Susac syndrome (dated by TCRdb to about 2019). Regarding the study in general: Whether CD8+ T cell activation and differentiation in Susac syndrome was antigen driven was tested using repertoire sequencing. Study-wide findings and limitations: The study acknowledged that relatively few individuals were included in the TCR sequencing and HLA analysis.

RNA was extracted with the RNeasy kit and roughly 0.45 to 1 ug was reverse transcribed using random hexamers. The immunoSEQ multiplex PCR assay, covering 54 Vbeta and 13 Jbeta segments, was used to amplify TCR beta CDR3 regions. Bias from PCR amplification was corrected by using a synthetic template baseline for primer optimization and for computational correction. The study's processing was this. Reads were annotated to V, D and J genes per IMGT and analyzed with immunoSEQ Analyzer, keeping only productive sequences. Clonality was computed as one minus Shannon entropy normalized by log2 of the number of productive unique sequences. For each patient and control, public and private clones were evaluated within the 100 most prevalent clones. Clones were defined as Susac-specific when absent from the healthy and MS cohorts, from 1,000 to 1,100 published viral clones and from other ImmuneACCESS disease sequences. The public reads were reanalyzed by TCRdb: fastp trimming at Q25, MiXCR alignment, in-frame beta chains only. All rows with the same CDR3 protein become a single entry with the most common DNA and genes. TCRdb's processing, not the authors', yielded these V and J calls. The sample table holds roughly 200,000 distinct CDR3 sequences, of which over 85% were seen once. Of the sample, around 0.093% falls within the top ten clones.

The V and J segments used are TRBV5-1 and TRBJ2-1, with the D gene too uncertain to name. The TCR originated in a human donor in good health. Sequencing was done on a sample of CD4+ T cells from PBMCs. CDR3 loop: CASSSDQVYNEQFF. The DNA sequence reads TGCGCCAGCAGCTCAGACCAGGTCTACAATGAGCAGTTCTTC.